This T cell receptor beta chain was sequenced in a study of shared clonotypes between healthy human individuals. Looking at the study overall: CD4 naive and memory got three plates each, CD8 naive two, CD8 memory one.

Splitting the CD4+ cells yielded a CD45RA+ naive subset and a CD45RA-negative memory subset. Germline V gene lookup returns CDR1 MDHEN and CDR2 SYDVKM. The CDR3 is 12 amino acids. V was trimmed by 5 bases and J by 3 bases, leaving 8 bases between them. Here immunoSEQ multiplex PCR was the method, and the copy in TCRdb shows in-frame clones only, minus some. The table lists 2 million to 2.5 million clones, around 95% of them singletons. The gene calls are TRBV28 and TRBJ2-7, with D maybe TRBD1 (6 bases). Sequenced material: naive CD4+ T cells sorted from blood. Documented subset: CD45RA+ positively selected. The sequence came from a man between 18 and 35 years old in good health. Here the CDR3 DNA reads TGTGCCAGCAGTACAGGGTACTACGAGCAGTACTTC. It encodes CASSTGYYEQYF. The whole variable domain, remainder taken from reference TRBV28 and TRBJ2-7, is DVKVTQSSRYLVKRTGEKVFLECVQDMDHENMFWYRQDPGLGLRLIYFSYDVKMKEKGDIPEGYSVSREKKERFSLILESASTNQTSMYLCASSTGYYEQYFGPGTRLTVT.